The 3 T cell receptor beta chains given below trace back to one sample, sequenced in a study of STAT5B mutations in CD4+ large granular lymphocyte leukemia. Sequencing was performed with immunoSEQ multiplex PCR; in TCRdb, only in-frame clones are kept and a portion is missing. Here the sample spans around 50,000 clones, roughly four fifths being singletons. The specimen was CD4+ T cells from blood buffy coats. The source of these receptors is a human donor in good health.

This chain connects TRBV7-3 to TRBJ1-2, with D possibly being TRBD1 (5 bases). Germline lookup yields CDR1 SGHTA and CDR2 FQGTGA. The CDR3 covers 14 residues. V was cut by 0 bases and J by 3 bases, with 8 bases left in between. The CDR3, as DNA: TGTGCCAGCAGCTTAACATCGGGGGACTATGGCTACACCTTC. Encoded protein: CASSLTSGDYGYTF.

The chain has TRBV14 and TRBJ2-7; no clear D gene. The CDR3 sequence is 14 residues long. Trimming removed 9 bases at V and 5 bases at J, with 20 bases between. Per the germline V gene, CDR1 is SGHDN and CDR2 is FVKESK. In nucleotides, the CDR3 is TGTGCCAGTTCATCTGGGATATCGACGAACGAGCAGTACTTC. Translation: CASSSGISTNEQYF.

The CDR3 sequence: CASRSPFRGRGASGYTF. CDR3 sequence (DNA): TGTGCCAGCAGGTCCCCTTTCAGGGGCCGGGGGGCGAGTGGCTACACCTTC. The chain carries TRBV27 and TRBJ1-2, with a possible D match to TRBD1 (6 bases). The CDR3 runs 17 residues. The V gene's germline CDR1 is MNHEY and CDR2 SMNVEV (reference sequence). The V and J ends lost 6 bases and 7 bases respectively, with 27 bases between them.